This T cell receptor beta chain was identified during a study of shared clonotypes between healthy human individuals. The method was immunoSEQ multiplex PCR; TCRdb's version includes in-frame clones alone and lacks a portion of them. The sample has approximately 2.5 million clones; approximately 93% are singletons. The CDR3 covers 16 residues. Trimming left V 2 bases short and J 8 bases short, with 16 bases between. From germline, CDR1 is MGHRA and CDR2 YSYEKL. This sequence was found in a man between 18 and 35 years old in good health. Some clones in this sample may be carry-over from other donors' samples. The chain couples TRBV4-1 to TRBJ1-6; D is uncertain. The sample taken for sequencing was naive CD4+ T cells from PBMCs. Subset specified: CD45RA+ positively selected. CDR3 region: CASSQLSSVGDSPLHF. The CDR3 bases are TGCGCCAGCAGCCAACTCTCAAGTGTGGGCGATTCACCCCTCCACTTT.